This T cell receptor (beta chain) was obtained from a study of technical replicates of blood from a few donors. The J segment lost 2 bases and the V segment lost 8 bases, leaving 4 bases of the junction unmatched. CDR1 and CDR2 from the germline V gene are SGHAT and FQNNGV. This CDR3 region has 13 residues. Sequencing used immunoSEQ multiplex PCR; TCRdb keeps in-frame clones, though not all of them. Of 64,000 or so clones in the sample, approximately 97% were seen once. J is TRBJ2-7 and V is TRBV11-2, with 9 nucleotides matching TRBD1. The specimen sequenced was T cells isolated from PBMCs. The clonotype comes from a human donor in good health. CDR3 in DNA: TGTGCCAGCTCCAGGACAGGGGCCTACGAGCAGTACTTC. It specifies CASSRTGAYEQYF.